Listed below are T cell receptor beta chains from one sample, sequenced in a study of T cells in Graves' hyperthyroidism and ophthalmopathy. TCRdb independently ran MiXCR on the multiplex PCR reads; one entry per CDR3 protein. The sample consists of more than 300,000 distinct CDR3 sequences, roughly 18% of them appearing once. The sample comprised blood. The source is a man aged 18 to 30 with Graves' ophthalmopathy. CDR3s include the opening cysteine and the closing phenylalanine or tryptophan. The D gene is left open where the match is weak. Expanded clones are given a class, and other clones once, few, many or no size at all.

d_gene,v_gene,j_gene,abundance,CDR3nt,CDR3aa
TRBD1,TRBV28,TRBJ2-7,many,TGTGCCAGCACCAGGGACAGGGGCTACGAGCAGTACTTC,CASTRDRGYEQYF
-,TRBV7-8,TRBJ2-7,many,TGTGCCAGCAGCCTAGGACGGACCTACGAGCAGTACTTC,CASSLGRTYEQYF
-,TRBV7-8,TRBJ1-4,-,TGTGCCAGCAGCATAGACCGGGCCACTAATGAAAAACTGTTTTTT,CASSIDRATNEKLFF
-,TRBV20-1,TRBJ1-5,many,TGCAGTGCTAGAGGCGGGGGGTCCAGTCAGCCCCAGCATTTT,CSARGGGSSQPQHF
-,TRBV12-3/TRBV12-4,TRBJ2-1,many,TGTGCCAGCAGTTTAGAACGAGATGAGCAGTTCTTC,CASSLERDEQFF
TRBD1,TRBV9,TRBJ1-5,many,TGTGCCAGCAGTTCGGGACAGGGGGAAGGTCAGCCCCAGCATTTT,CASSSGQGEGQPQHF
-,TRBV3-1,TRBJ2-1,-,TGTGCCAGCAGAGGGGGGGGTCCGTCAGGCGAGCAGTTCTTC,CASRGGGPSGEQFF
TRBD1,TRBV7-9,TRBJ1-2,-,TGTGCCAGCAGCTTGACAGGGGCGTCTCCTGGCTACACCTTC,CASSLTGASPGYTF
TRBD2,TRBV6-5,TRBJ2-7,-,TGTGCCAGCAGTTACAGGCTAGCGGATCCCTACGAGCAGTACTTC,CASSYRLADPYEQYF
-,TRBV20-1,TRBJ2-5,few,TGCAGTGCTAGTAACTACCCCAGGGAGAGAGAGACCCAGTACTTC,CSASNYPRERETQYF
-,TRBV5-1,TRBJ2-2,few,TGCGCCAGCAGCCCACTAGCCGGGACAGCGGAGCTGTTTTTT,CASSPLAGTAELFF
-,TRBV3-1,TRBJ2-1,many,TGTGCCAGCAGCCAAGCCAGAAGCAATGAGCAGTTCTTC,CASSQARSNEQFF
-,TRBV7-6,TRBJ2-7,many,TGTGCCAGCAGCCCGTCGGGCGCCAGGTACGAGCAGTACTTC,CASSPSGARYEQYF
-,TRBV29-1,TRBJ1-1,many,TGCAGCGTAAAGCTGAACACTGAAGCTTTCTTT,CSVKLNTEAFF
-,TRBV6-2/TRBV6-3,TRBJ1-6,many,TGTGCCAGCAGAACGGGGGGTTCACCCCTCCACTTT,CASRTGGSPLHF
TRBD1,TRBV12-3/TRBV12-4,TRBJ1-1,many,TGTGCCAGCGATTCAATCCTACAGGGGGCTGGTACTGAAGCTTTCTTT,CASDSILQGAGTEAFF
-,TRBV14,TRBJ2-4,-,TGTGCCAGCAGCCAACGCGGATACAAAAACATTCAGTACTTC,CASSQRGYKNIQYF
TRBD1,TRBV28,TRBJ2-7,many,TGTGCCAGCAGTTCCCCCGGGACAGGGGGCGAGCAGTACTTC,CASSSPGTGGEQYF
-,TRBV2,TRBJ2-2,many,TGTGCCAGCAGACTAAATGAGGGCTCCGGGGAGCTGTTTTTT,CASRLNEGSGELFF
-,TRBV28,TRBJ1-1,many,TGTGCCGGGCAGGGGAACACTGAAGCTTTCTTT,CAGQGNTEAFF
-,TRBV12-3/TRBV12-4,TRBJ1-3,few,TGTGCCAGCAGGCAATCTACGGGTTCTGGAAACACCATATATTTT,CASRQSTGSGNTIYF
TRBD1,TRBV18,TRBJ1-1,many,TGTGCCAGCTCACTGGACAGGGATGAAGCTTTCTTT,CASSLDRDEAFF
-,TRBV5-1,TRBJ1-4,many,TGCGCCAGCAGCCCCTCTAATGAAAAACTGTTTTTT,CASSPSNEKLFF
-,TRBV20-1,TRBJ1-2,many,TGCAGTGCCCCGTGGGACGGCTACACCTTC,CSAPWDGYTF
-,TRBV4-3,TRBJ1-1,few,TGCGCCAGCAGCCCTGCGGTGAGGAGGGAAGCTTTCTTT,CASSPAVRREAFF
-,TRBV10-3,TRBJ1-1,-,TGTGCCATTGGACTTCCGAACACTGAAGCTTTCTTT,CAIGLPNTEAFF
-,TRBV28,TRBJ1-2,many,TGTGCCACCTACAGTAACTATGGCTACACCTTC,CATYSNYGYTF
-,TRBV12-3/TRBV12-4,TRBJ1-1,-,TGTGCCAGCAGCCTGGAGGGGCTTGGGAGCACTGAAGCTTTCTTT,CASSLEGLGSTEAFF
-,TRBV9,TRBJ1-2,-,TGTGCCAGCAGCGTAGGCCCAGGCTATGGCTACACCTTC,CASSVGPGYGYTF
-,TRBV12-3/TRBV12-4,TRBJ1-3,-,TGTGCCAGCAGGACTTTGGGGAAGGCTGGAAACACCATATATTTT,CASRTLGKAGNTIYF
-,TRBV20-1,TRBJ1-5,few,TGCAGTGCCTTGGGCCAGTATAGCAATCAGCCCCAGCATTTT,CSALGQYSNQPQHF
-,TRBV25-1,TRBJ2-5,few,TGTGCCAGCCGCCTCGGGACGCACCAAGAGACCCAGTACTTC,CASRLGTHQETQYF
-,TRBV6-1,TRBJ2-1,many,TGTGCCAGCAGTGCCAAGGACGGAATCTACAATGAGCAGTTCTTC,CASSAKDGIYNEQFF
TRBD1,TRBV5-5,TRBJ2-3,many,TGTGCCAGCAGCTTGTCTGGTACAGGGGCGACAGATACGCAGTATTTT,CASSLSGTGATDTQYF
-,TRBV5-1,TRBJ1-1,many,TGCGCCAGCAGCTTCAACTTGAACACTGAAGCTTTCTTT,CASSFNLNTEAFF
-,TRBV5-1,TRBJ2-2,-,TGCGCCAGCAGCTTTGACCGTAACGGGGAGCTGTTTTTT,CASSFDRNGELFF
-,TRBV2,TRBJ1-1,-,TGTGCCAGCTGTCCAGCCCTCGGGGACACTGAAGCTTTCTTT,CASCPALGDTEAFF
-,TRBV2,TRBJ2-2,many,TGTGCCAGCACCTCAAGGTACACCACCGGGGAGCTGTTTTTT,CASTSRYTTGELFF
-,TRBV20-1,TRBJ2-1,many,TGCAGTACCGAAGGCCGGGACATCCTCAATGAGCAGTTCTTC,CSTEGRDILNEQFF
-,TRBV28,TRBJ2-7,many,TGTGCCAGCAGTTTGCCGCAAACAGGGTACGGCTACGAGCAGTACTTC,CASSLPQTGYGYEQYF
-,TRBV18,TRBJ1-5,few,TGTGCCAGCTCACCACCGGGGGGTACCCAGCCCCAGCATTTT,CASSPPGGTQPQHF
TRBD1,TRBV7-9,TRBJ1-2,many,TGTGCCAGCAGCAAAGGACAGGGACAGGATGGCTACACCTTC,CASSKGQGQDGYTF